This T cell receptor (beta chain) is from a study of T cell changes during pregnancy in multiple sclerosis. A few counts support this clone. Assay used: immunoSEQ multiplex PCR; TCRdb lists only in-frame clones, some missing. The top ten hold roughly 19% of the sample, which has some 17,000 clones, about four fifths seen once. V dropped 7 bases and J dropped 4 bases, with 7 bases sitting between them. CDR1 and CDR2 from the germline V gene are SGHDN and FVKESK. This CDR3 contains 11 residues. Sequencing was performed on CD8+ T cells from peripheral blood mononuclear cells, taken in the third trimester of pregnancy. The V gene is TRBV14, the J gene TRBJ1-1; D remains unclear. The sequence derives from a female donor in good health, enrolled as a control in a pregnancy study. The CDR3 loop is CASKEGTEAFF. CDR3 coding DNA: TGTGCCAGCAAGGAGGGCACTGAAGCTTTCTTT.